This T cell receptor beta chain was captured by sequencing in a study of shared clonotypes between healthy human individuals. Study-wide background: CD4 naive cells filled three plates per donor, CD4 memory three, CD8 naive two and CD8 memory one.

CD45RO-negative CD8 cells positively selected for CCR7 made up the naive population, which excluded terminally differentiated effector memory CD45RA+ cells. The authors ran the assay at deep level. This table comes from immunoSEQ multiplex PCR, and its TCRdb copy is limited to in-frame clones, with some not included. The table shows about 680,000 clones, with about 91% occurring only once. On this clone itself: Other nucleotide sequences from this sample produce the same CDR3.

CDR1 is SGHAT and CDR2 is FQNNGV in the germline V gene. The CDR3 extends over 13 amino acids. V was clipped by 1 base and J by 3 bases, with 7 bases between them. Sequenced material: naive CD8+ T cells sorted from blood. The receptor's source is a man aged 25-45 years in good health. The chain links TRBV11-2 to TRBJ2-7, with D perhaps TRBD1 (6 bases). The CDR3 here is CASSLVGGYEQYF. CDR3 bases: TGTGCCAGCAGCTTAGTAGGGGGCTACGAGCAGTACTTC.